This T cell receptor (beta chain) was retrieved from a study of cytomegalovirus exposure and HLA in healthy donors. TCRdb's copy holds only in-frame clones and misses some; the assay was immunoSEQ multiplex PCR. The repertoire holds some 340,000 clones, around 90% seen once, with approximately 1.1% in the top ten. The V end was cut by 4 bases, the J end by 3 bases, with 11 bases between. The CDR3 runs to 14 residues. CDR1 SEHNR and CDR2 FQNEAQ come from the germline V gene (reference sequence). The receptor's source is a woman in her twenties or thirties in good health and CMV-seropositive. The rearrangement joins TRBV7-9 to TRBJ2-3, with TRBD2 as a possible D gene (5 bases). Sequenced material: PBMCs. CDR3 bases: TGTGCCAGCAGCTCTATTGGACTTACAGATACGCAGTATTTT. This codes for CASSSIGLTDTQYF.